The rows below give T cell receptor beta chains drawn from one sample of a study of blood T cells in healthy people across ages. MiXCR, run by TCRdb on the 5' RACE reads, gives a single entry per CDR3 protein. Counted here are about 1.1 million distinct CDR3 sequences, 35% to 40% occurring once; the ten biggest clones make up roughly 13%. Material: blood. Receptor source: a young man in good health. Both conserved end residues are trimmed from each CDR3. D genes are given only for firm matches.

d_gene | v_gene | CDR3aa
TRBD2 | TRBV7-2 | ASSLVGQGGGDTQY
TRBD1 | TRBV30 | AWSPLDRARTDTQY
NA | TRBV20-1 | SASRGQRQSPLH
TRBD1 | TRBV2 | ASNGVKWGQGASYEQF
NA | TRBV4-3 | ASSQAPGAKSPLH
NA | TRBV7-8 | ASSLVPQGEYTDTQY
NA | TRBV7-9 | ASSFQGRNSPLH
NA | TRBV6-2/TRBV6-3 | ASGPHRPIDSNRPQH
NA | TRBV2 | ASSALRASSYNEQF
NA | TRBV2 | ASSEGSRTLY
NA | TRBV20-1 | SARGTPGGGYT
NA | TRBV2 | ASSSERNTEAF
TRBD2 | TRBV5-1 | ASHLISGPNNEQY
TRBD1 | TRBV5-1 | ATRGQTNTGELF
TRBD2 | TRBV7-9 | ASSTFRGRDRYNEQF
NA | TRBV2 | ASSERTVLNEKLF
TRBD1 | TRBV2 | ASSGDRAVYEQY
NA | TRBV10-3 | AISDPNTGELF
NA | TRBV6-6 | ASSYSHRDRYHQPQH
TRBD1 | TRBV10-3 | AIRGQGSGNTIY
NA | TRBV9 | ASSLDTWGEKLF
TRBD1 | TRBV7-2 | AGSARGGTGPPYGYT
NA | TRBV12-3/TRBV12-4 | ASSLDLAANEKLF
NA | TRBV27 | ASSVSPNYGYT
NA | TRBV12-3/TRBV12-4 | ASSFGAFYT
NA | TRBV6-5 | ASSYHGRNTEAF
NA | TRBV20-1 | SALSLAKNIQY
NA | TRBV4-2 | ASSQEGRYQETQY
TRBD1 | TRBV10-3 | AISEGQASGYT
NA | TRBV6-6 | ASSQGGAAYNEQF
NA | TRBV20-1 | SARDLDGPSYEQY
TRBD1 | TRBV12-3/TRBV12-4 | ASTKSDRGGGYT
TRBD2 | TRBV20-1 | SAPTSGASTDTQY
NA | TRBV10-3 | AISDSLGGIPSYEQF